This T cell receptor (beta chain) was identified in a study of cytomegalovirus exposure and HLA in healthy donors. The table lists this clone with a few counts. 60 Vbeta and 13 Jbeta primers were used in PCR. In the authors' methods: Around 9.9 million shared chains were among the roughly 78 million unique TCR beta chains that a later analysis counted. The assay was immunoSEQ multiplex PCR, and TCRdb's table has in-frame clones only and misses some. V, J and clone size are those of that table, while D and trimming were read from the DNA. The sample lists around 170,000 clones, just under 80% occurring once. CDR1 is SGHAT, CDR2 FQNNGV, per germline. Trimming shortened V by 4 bases and J by 1 base, and 11 bases separated the two germline ends. The CDR3 has 16 amino acids.

Sequences were obtained from PBMCs. This clonotype was sampled from a woman aged 40 to 50 in good health and CMV-seropositive. This chain joins TRBV11-2 and TRBJ2-6; unclear D gene. CDR3 protein: CASSYMKSSGANVLTF. The CDR3 DNA reads TGTGCCAGCAGCTATATGAAGAGTTCTGGGGCCAACGTCCTGACTTTC.